This T cell receptor (beta chain) was sequenced during a study of CD8+CD57+ T cells in acquired aplastic anemia. TCR beta VDJ and CDR3 profiling used genomic DNA as template. TCRdb processed the reads anew with MiXCR; each CDR3 protein has one entry. The sample shows 120,000 or so distinct CDR3 sequences, over 30% of them seen only once. The patients chosen for sequencing had shown expansion of CD8+CD57+ cells (detected by flow cytometry). Each patient carried a diagnosis of severe acquired aplastic anemia. General study points: A significant difference in CD8+ Simpson's diversity between patients and controls was not found.

Ten or more counts support this clonotype. The antigen remains unidentified. The sample comprised sorted CD4+, CD8+, or CD8+CD57+ T cells (not recorded which) from PBMCs. The origin of this receptor is a human donor with aplastic anemia.

The CDR3, as DNA: TGCAGTGCTCCGCCCCCAGGGACCGGAAACACCATATATTTT. This encodes CSAPPPGTGNTIYF. The chain joins TRBV20-1 to TRBJ1-3; possibly TRBD1 for D (5 bases). Germline assignment: CDR1 DFQATT and CDR2 SNEGSKA (reference sequence). The V end lost 5 bases, the J end lost 4 bases, and 15 bases lay between the germline ends. The CDR3 length is 14 residues.